This paragraph covers one T cell receptor beta chain sequence. For the second PCR, which ran for 7 to 11 cycles, a sample-barcoded 5' primer and a J-beta primer mix were used. TCRdb reanalysed the 5' RACE reads using MiXCR and keeps one entry per CDR3 protein. The data contain about 810,000 distinct CDR3 sequences, 30% to 45% of them seen just once; the ten biggest clones take up 10% to 15%. The data originate from a study of blood T cells in healthy people across ages. The CDR3 totals 15 residues. The germline gives CDR1 DFQATT, CDR2 SNEGSKA (reference sequence). The V end lost 0 bases, the J end lost 3 bases, and 15 bases lay between the germline ends.

The TCR comes from a man aged 18 to 29 in good health. The chain is built from TRBV20-1 and TRBJ2-7, with D perhaps matching TRBD1 (6 bases). The sample comprised blood. In nucleotides, the CDR3 is TGCAGTGCTAGAGATCTTGCCAGGGGCCACTACGAGCAGTACTTC. Protein: CSARDLARGHYEQYF.